What follows are 4 T cell receptor beta chains derived from one specimen sequenced in a study of shared clonotypes between healthy human individuals. Some clones are missing from TCRdb's copy, which holds only in-frame ones; the method was immunoSEQ multiplex PCR. The profile shows about 640,000 clones, 60% to 80% of them singletons. The sample taken for sequencing was memory CD4+ T cells sorted from blood. Sample subset: CD45RA-negative fraction. The receptor set was obtained from a woman aged 25-40 years in good health.

This clone showed up just once. The V call is TRBV28, the J call TRBJ2-7, with 7 bases identical to TRBD2. V dropped 3 bases and J dropped 6; count of bases not matched to a gene: 11. The CDR3 spans 15 residues. The germline gives CDR1 MDHEN, CDR2 SYDVKM. The CDR3 DNA reads as TGTGCCAGCAGTTTGTATGGACTAGTACGCGGCGAGCAGTACTTC. Protein sequence: CASSLYGLVRGEQYF.

V gene TRBV5-4 combines with J gene TRBJ2-7; a possible D gene is TRBD2 (6 bases). Germline CDR1 and CDR2: SGHNT and YYREEE (reference sequence). Trimming shortened V by 2 bases and J by 4 bases, and 16 bases separated the two germline ends. The CDR3 covers 15 residues. This CDR3 is CASSLGGDWLYEQYF. The CDR3, as DNA: TGTGCCAGCAGCTTAGGCGGGGATTGGTTGTACGAGCAGTACTTC. Combining the CDR3 with reference TRBV5-4 and TRBJ2-7 gives the whole variable domain ETGVTQSPTHLIKTRGQQVTLRCSSQSGHNTVSWYQQALGQGPQFIFQYYREEENGRGNFPPRFSGLQFPNYSSELNVNALELDDSALYLCASSLGGDWLYEQYFGPGTRLTVT.

This clone was counted a few times. CDR3 sequence reads: CASKTSGSPLPFQYF. The DNA for the CDR3 is TGTGCCAGCAAAACTAGCGGGTCGCCCCTCCCTTTCCAGTATTTT. The genes are TRBV28 and TRBJ2-3; 9 nucleotides match TRBD2. Germline CDR1 and CDR2: MDHEN and SYDVKM. The CDR3 sequence is 15 residues long. The ends lost 7 bases at V and 12 bases at J; junction bases unmatched: 17.

The rearrangement joins TRBV28 to TRBJ2-7; either TRBD1 or TRBD2 may fit D (6 bases each). CDR1 MDHEN and CDR2 SYDVKM come from the germline V gene. This CDR3 contains 16 residues. V was shortened by 8 bases and J by 1 base, with 21 bases between the two germline ends. The CDR3 DNA is TGTGCCAGCTCTCAATGGGGGGCGACGGGTTCCTACGAGCAGTACTTC. Protein: CASSQWGATGSYEQYF. The variable domain in full, with the rest retrieved from reference TRBV28 and TRBJ2-7, is DVKVTQSSRYLVKRTGEKVFLECVQDMDHENMFWYRQDPGLGLRLIYFSYDVKMKEKGDIPEGYSVSREKKERFSLILESASTNQTSMYLCASSQWGATGSYEQYFGPGTRLTVT.